This TCR beta chain derives from a study of control samples from healthy donors and cancer patients. Generated by immunoSEQ multiplex PCR, the TCRdb table keeps only in-frame clones and is missing some. Its listing shows 150,000 to 200,000 clones. CDR3 length equals 16 residues. Germline V gives CDR1 SGHAT, CDR2 FQNNGV. V was clipped by 3 bases and J by 1 base, with 10 bases between them. The specimen was blood. The chain employs TRBV11-2 and TRBJ1-6; D possibly corresponds to TRBD1 (6 bases). The sequence was collected from a woman in her twenties or thirties in good health. The CDR3 DNA follows: TGTGCCAGCAGCTTTAGGGGGGGATCCTATAATTCACCCCTCCACTTT. Translating it yields CASSFRGGSYNSPLHF.